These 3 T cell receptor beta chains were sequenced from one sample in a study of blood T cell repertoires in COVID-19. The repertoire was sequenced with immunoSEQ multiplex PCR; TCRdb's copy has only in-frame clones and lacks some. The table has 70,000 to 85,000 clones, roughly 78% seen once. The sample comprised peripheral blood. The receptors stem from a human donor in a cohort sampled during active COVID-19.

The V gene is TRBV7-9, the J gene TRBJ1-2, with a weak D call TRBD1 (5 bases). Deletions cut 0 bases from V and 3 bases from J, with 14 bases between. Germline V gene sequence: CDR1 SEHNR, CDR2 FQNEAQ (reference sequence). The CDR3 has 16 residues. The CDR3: CASSLAHYGRDYGYTF. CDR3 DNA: TGTGCCAGCAGCTTAGCGCACTACGGCAGGGACTATGGCTACACCTTC.

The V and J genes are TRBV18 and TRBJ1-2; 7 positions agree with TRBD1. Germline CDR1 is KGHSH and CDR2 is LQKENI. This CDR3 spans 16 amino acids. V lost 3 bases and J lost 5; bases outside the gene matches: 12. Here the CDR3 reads CASSPSRQGERYGYTF. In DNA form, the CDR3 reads TGTGCCAGCTCACCGAGCCGACAGGGAGAGAGGTATGGCTACACCTTC.

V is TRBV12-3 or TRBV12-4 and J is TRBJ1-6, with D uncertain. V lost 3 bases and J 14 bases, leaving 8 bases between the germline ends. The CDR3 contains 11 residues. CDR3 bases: TGTGCCAGCAGTTTTGGGCCCACCCTCCACTTT. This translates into CASSFGPTLHF.